The clone carrying this T cell receptor (beta chain) was detected many times. Its antigen is undetermined. Time point here: newly diagnosed GD, antithyroid drugs for less than 3 months. From RNA extracted from PBMCs, the TCR library was made. This record belongs to a study of regulatory T cells in long-lasting Graves disease. Study at large: The study enrolled newly diagnosed Graves' patients on antithyroid drugs under 3 months. Study-wide results and limits: Segments TRBV28, TRBJ1-2 and TRBJ2-5 showed preferential usage in persistent disease.

Libraries of TCR beta came from iRepertoire HTBI primers plus Arm-PCR of CDR3 regions. TCRdb called the multiplex PCR reads again in MiXCR, with one record for every CDR3 protein. The table includes about 560,000 distinct CDR3 sequences, 15% to 20% detected once. V lost 7 bases and J lost 16, with 17 bases in between. CDR1 is SNHLY and CDR2 is FYNNEI in the germline V gene. The CDR3 runs 11 residues. This same sample was also part of a study on T cells in Graves' hyperthyroidism and ophthalmopathy.

The chain combines TRBV2 with TRBJ2-4, with D maybe TRBD2 (5 bases). The source of this sequence is a young man with Graves disease. The starting material was peripheral blood mononuclear cells (PBMCs), obtained at new diagnosis, from a patient treated with antithyroid drugs. The CDR3 bases are TGTGCCAGCACAGGCACGGGGTTCATTTACTTC. Amino acid sequence: CASTGTGFIYF.